This section outlines one TCR beta chain sequence together with its context. Its matching antigen is unknown. This record comes from a study of shared clonotypes between healthy human individuals. General observations from the study: Rarefaction analysis demonstrated incomplete sorted-subset sequencing notwithstanding large depth.

In the naive CD8 group, cells lacked CD45RO and were positively selected for CCR7, so terminally differentiated effector memory CD45RA+ cells were left out. Generated by immunoSEQ multiplex PCR, the TCRdb table keeps only in-frame clones and is missing some. The table lists about 750,000 clones, around 92% of them singletons. J lost 3 bases, V lost 0 bases, and 8 bases had no gene match. CDR3 length: 16 amino acids. CDR1 is SGHRS and CDR2 is YFSETQ in the germline V gene. This chain connects TRBV5-1 to TRBJ2-7; the match to TRBD2 covers 8 bases. The sequenced material came from naive CD8+ T cells sorted from blood. The receptor was derived from a man aged 30-40 years in good health. In nucleotides, the CDR3 is TGCGCCAGCAGCTTGGCCTCAATAGCGGGACACTACGAGCAGTACTTC. Translated: CASSLASIAGHYEQYF.